This T cell receptor beta chain was recorded in a study of T-cell reconstitution after alpha-beta-depleted transplantation in children. A TCRbeta library incorporating unique molecular identifiers was prepared. TCRdb re-called the PCR reads through MiXCR, storing one row per CDR3 protein. The sample comprises about 580,000 distinct CDR3 sequences, 23% of which are singletons, and roughly 14% rests with the top ten. This CDR3 has 15 residues. Germline V gene sequence: CDR1 DFQATT, CDR2 SNEGSKA (reference sequence). Losses at the gene ends were 1 base for V and 1 base for J; bases not matched to a gene: 2. Ten or more counts support this clonotype. Its antigen is undetermined. Study-wide findings and caveats: The study reportedly traced alpha-beta T cells about two months after transplant to several hundred expanded graft clones. From newly produced T cells came most of the T-cell counts and diversity one year after transplant. Surviving recipient cells, namely T cells and thymic progenitors, were the source of high day-60 TCRbeta diversity in some patients.

The receptor comes from a boy in the first two years of life who had a stem cell transplant for acute myeloid leukemia, so the T cells may come from the graft donor. The specimen was PBMCs, mostly from graft donor cells, collected 360 days after TCRalphabeta/CD19-depleted stem cell transplant. The gene calls are TRBV20-1 and TRBJ2-2; 8 nucleotides match TRBD2. CDR3 nucleotides: TGCAGTGCTAGAGGACTAGCGTTGAACACCGGGGAGCTGTTTTTT. Protein sequence: CSARGLALNTGELFF.